These T cell receptor beta chains were read from a single sample in a study of blood T cell repertoires in COVID-19. Clones were sequenced by immunoSEQ multiplex PCR, and TCRdb holds only the in-frame ones, with some missing. The table includes 150,000 to 200,000 clones, less than 85% detected once. Source material: peripheral blood. These receptors all come from a woman in her forties with COVID-19, enrolled during active disease. CDR3s leave out the opening cysteine and the closing phenylalanine or tryptophan.

CDR3 protein	J gene	V gene
ASSLRDTAEQY	TRBJ2-7	TRBV12-3/TRBV12-4
ASSQLRYTEAF	TRBJ1-1	TRBV14
ASSSPSSGSRNEQF	TRBJ2-1	TRBV28
ASSLALGEQF	TRBJ2-1	TRBV5-1
ASPLYRGREGTEAF	TRBJ1-1	TRBV19
ASSQTMALGPAVNEQF	TRBJ2-1	TRBV27
ASSPGHNYGYT	TRBJ1-2	TRBV12-3/TRBV12-4
ASRQGFQPQH	TRBJ1-5	TRBV6-5
ASSRPSGRPGELF	TRBJ2-2	TRBV18
ASSSSKETQY	TRBJ2-5	TRBV7-9
ASSQDGDLYNEQF	TRBJ2-1	TRBV4-1
ASSFSRGNEQY	TRBJ2-7	TRBV27
ASLGRGPGADEQF	TRBJ2-1	TRBV2
ASSYRSGQGADGYT	TRBJ1-2	TRBV6-5
ASSYSMAQPQH	TRBJ1-5	TRBV6-2/TRBV6-3
AWSALSLYGYT	TRBJ1-2	TRBV30
ASTFSGRARPYEQY	TRBJ2-7	TRBV27
ASSPRLGVEDTEAF	TRBJ1-1	TRBV4-1
ATSKSGIGGLTGYT	TRBJ1-2	TRBV15
ASKLGQDNSPLH	TRBJ1-6	TRBV6-5
ASSYTAGADQPQH	TRBJ1-5	TRBV6-5
ASSWVSQGADTQY	TRBJ2-3	TRBV27
ASSVAGGITDTQY	TRBJ2-3	TRBV9
ASSQDLPTPSNQPQH	TRBJ1-5	TRBV4-1
AWSDGGQGYGYT	TRBJ1-2	TRBV30
AIRRDRASEAF	TRBJ1-1	TRBV10-3
ASSLSGQGGQETQY	TRBJ2-5	TRBV6-6
ASRYGSTEAF	TRBJ1-1	TRBV3-1/TRBV3-2
ASSFRAAYNEQF	TRBJ2-1	TRBV6-6
ASSFLGRAYEQY	TRBJ2-7	TRBV7-9
ASSFRLGQGGNTIY	TRBJ1-3	TRBV28
ASRFGLAVGYEQY	TRBJ2-7	TRBV19
ASSGRDRGLDTEAF	TRBJ1-1	TRBV7-8
AWNSGGALGQETQY	TRBJ2-5	TRBV30
ASSQGQGWTQH	TRBJ1-5	TRBV3-1/TRBV3-2
ASSLGAGTNYGYT	TRBJ1-2	TRBV19
ASSSTRDYGYT	TRBJ1-2	TRBV18
ASGLDRGREFNSPLH	TRBJ1-6	TRBV27
ASSISRSGGLETQY	TRBJ2-5	TRBV19
ASRDPGTGNSMNTEAF	TRBJ1-1	TRBV19
ASHPIRGFGTGASEQY	TRBJ2-7	TRBV28
ASSSGQGQMNTEAF	TRBJ1-1	TRBV7-9
ASSRKGAVTDTQY	TRBJ2-3	TRBV14
ATSGKQGSSYNEQF	TRBJ2-1	TRBV24-1
ASSQVWTGEYGYT	TRBJ1-2	TRBV3-1/TRBV3-2
ASSRHDRGRRTEAF	TRBJ1-1	TRBV3-1/TRBV3-2
ASSLFGGSLAKNIQY	TRBJ2-4	TRBV27
ASSPGRGQETQY	TRBJ2-5	TRBV6-6